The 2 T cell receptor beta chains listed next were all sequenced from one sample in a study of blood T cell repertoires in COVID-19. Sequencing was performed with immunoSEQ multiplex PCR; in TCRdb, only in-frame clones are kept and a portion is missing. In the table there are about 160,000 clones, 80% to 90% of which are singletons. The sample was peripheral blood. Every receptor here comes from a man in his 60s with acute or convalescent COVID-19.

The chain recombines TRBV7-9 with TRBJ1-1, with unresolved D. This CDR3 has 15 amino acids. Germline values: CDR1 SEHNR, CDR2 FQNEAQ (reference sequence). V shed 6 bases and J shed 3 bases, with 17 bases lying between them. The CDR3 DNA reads TGTGCCAGCAGACCCTTCGGGTTGATGGACACTGAAGCTTTCTTT. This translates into CASRPFGLMDTEAFF.

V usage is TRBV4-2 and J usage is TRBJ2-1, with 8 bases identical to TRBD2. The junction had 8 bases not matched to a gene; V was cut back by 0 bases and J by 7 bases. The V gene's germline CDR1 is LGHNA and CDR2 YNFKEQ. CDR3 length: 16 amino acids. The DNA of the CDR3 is TGTGCCAGCAGCCAAGAGTCGGGGGGGCCGCCTAATGAGCAGTTCTTC. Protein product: CASSQESGGPPNEQFF.